This TCR beta chain is drawn from a study of identical twins. This clonotype has a handful of counts. Its antigen is unknown. Template switching added a universal primer site, and cDNA bore unique molecular identifiers. TCRdb fed the 5' RACE reads into MiXCR, producing one record per CDR3 protein. The sample holds approximately 500,000 distinct CDR3 sequences, about 24% seen once. Study-wide results and caveats: Beta clonotypes that were abundant in cord blood contained fewer insertions, a pattern absent from memory repertoires. The authors noted that invariant MAIT and iNKT cells could partly confound zero-insertion analyses.

The CDR3 covers 15 residues. Germline loops: CDR1 SGHVS, CDR2 FQNEAQ. V shed 4 bases and J 6 bases; nucleotides not matched to a gene: 10. The data also belong to a second study, concerning T cells expressing NK-cell markers.

This TCR was sampled from a woman between 18 and 29 years old in good health. V is TRBV7-8 and J is TRBJ1-2; 8 positions agree with TRBD1. Sequencing was performed on CD4+ T cells sorted from blood. The CDR3 region is CASSSAGTGFNGYTF. CDR3 in DNA: TGTGCCAGCAGCTCCGCCGGGACAGGATTCAATGGCTACACCTTC.